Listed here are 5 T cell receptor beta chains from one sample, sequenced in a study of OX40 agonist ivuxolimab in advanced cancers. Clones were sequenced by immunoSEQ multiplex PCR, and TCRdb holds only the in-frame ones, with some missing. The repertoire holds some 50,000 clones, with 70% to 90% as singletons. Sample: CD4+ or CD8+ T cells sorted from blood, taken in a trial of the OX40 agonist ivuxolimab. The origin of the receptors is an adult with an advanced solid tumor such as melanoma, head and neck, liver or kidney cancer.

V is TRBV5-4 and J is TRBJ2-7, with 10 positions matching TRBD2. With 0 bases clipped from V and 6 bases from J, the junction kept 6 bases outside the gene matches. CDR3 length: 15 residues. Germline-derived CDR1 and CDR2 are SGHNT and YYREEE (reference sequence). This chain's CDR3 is CASSLASGGPFEQYF. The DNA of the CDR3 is TGTGCCAGCAGCTTGGCTAGCGGGGGACCTTTCGAGCAGTACTTC.

Here the CDR3 DNA reads TGTGCCAGCTCACCACCCTTAGTGGGAGATACGCAGTATTTT. Translating gives CASSPPLVGDTQYF. The V and J genes are TRBV18 and TRBJ2-3; D gene unclear. V lost 0 bases and J lost 5, with 9 bases in between. This CDR3 spans 14 amino acids. The germline CDR1 and CDR2 sequences are KGHSH and LQKENI.

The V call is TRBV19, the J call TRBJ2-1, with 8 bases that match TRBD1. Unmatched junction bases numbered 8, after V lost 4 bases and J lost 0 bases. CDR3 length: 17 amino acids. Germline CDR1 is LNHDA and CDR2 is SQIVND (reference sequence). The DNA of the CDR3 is TGTGCCAGTAGTACTGGACAGGGCTGGGACTCCTACAATGAGCAGTTCTTC. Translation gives CASSTGQGWDSYNEQFF.

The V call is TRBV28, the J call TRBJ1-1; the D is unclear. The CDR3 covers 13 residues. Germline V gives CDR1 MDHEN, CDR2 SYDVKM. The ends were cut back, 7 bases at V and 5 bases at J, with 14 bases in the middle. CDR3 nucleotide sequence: TGTGCCAGCACCGCCCCCGGGTGGACTGAAGCTTTCTTT. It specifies CASTAPGWTEAFF.

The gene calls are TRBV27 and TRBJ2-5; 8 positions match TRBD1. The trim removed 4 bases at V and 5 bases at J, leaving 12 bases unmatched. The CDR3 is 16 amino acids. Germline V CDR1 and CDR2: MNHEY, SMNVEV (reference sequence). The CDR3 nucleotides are TGTGCCAGCAGTTCAGGACAGGGTGGATTTCGGGAGACCCAGTACTTC. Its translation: CASSSGQGGFRETQYF.